This T cell receptor (beta chain) is drawn from a study of PD-1 blockade in classical Hodgkin lymphoma. The table came from immunoSEQ multiplex PCR; TCRdb's copy has only in-frame clones and leaves some out. Among some 15,000 clones listed, 75% to 85% were seen once. Germline CDR1 and CDR2: LNHDA and SQIVND (reference sequence). V lost 4 bases to trimming and J lost 5 bases, with 18 bases between them. This CDR3 spans 16 amino acids. Every single patient, without exception, relapsed after autologous stem cell transplantation, and brentuximab vedotin exposure varied. This clonotype originated in a human donor with classical Hodgkin lymphoma. This chain uses TRBV19 with TRBJ1-5; D gene uncertain. Material: peripheral blood mononuclear cells (PBMCs), obtained before the second cycle of nivolumab. CDR3 loop: CASSTRETVTYQPQHF. The CDR3 nucleotides read TGTGCCAGTAGTACGAGAGAGACGGTAACTTATCAGCCCCAGCATTTT. The variable domain in full, with the rest retrieved from reference TRBV19 and TRBJ1-5, is DGGITQSPKYLFRKEGQNVTLSCEQNLNHDAMYWYRQDPGQGLRLIYYSQIVNDFQKGDIAEGYSVSREKKESFPLTVTSAQKNPTAFYLCASSTRETVTYQPQHFGDGTRLSIL.